This T cell receptor beta chain was profiled in a study of control samples from healthy donors and cancer patients. Using immunoSEQ multiplex PCR, the repertoire was profiled, and TCRdb retains in-frame clones only, with some absent. The sample has approximately 100,000 clones; approximately 92% are singletons. The CDR3 runs to 15 residues. The V gene end was trimmed by 3 bases and the J gene end by 6 bases; junction bases not matched to a gene: 4. Germline lookup yields CDR1 KGHSH and CDR2 LQKENI. This chain connects TRBV18 to TRBJ2-1, with TRBD1 matching over 11 bases. The clonotype originates from a human donor in good health. The donor label of this sample is uncertain. Specimen: blood. CDR3 amino acids: CASSPFGTGGNEQFF. DNA of the CDR3: TGTGCCAGCTCACCGTTCGGGACAGGGGGCAATGAGCAGTTCTTC.